A selection of T cell receptor beta chains follows, all from one sample in a study of blood T cells in healthy people across ages. TCRdb fed the 5' RACE reads into MiXCR, producing one record per CDR3 protein. The profile shows about 600,000 distinct CDR3 sequences, around 50% of them singletons. The specimen sequenced was blood. The receptors here all came from a man at least 80 years old in good health. Both conserved end residues are part of each CDR3. Fields, in order: clone size, J gene, D gene, V gene, CDR3 protein, CDR3 DNA. The D gene is left open where the match is weak. Expanded clones get a size class; other rows say once, few or many, or leave the size out.

.,TRBJ1-2,.,TRBV28,CASSSRDTDYGYTF,TGTGCCAGCAGCTCCCGGGACACCGACTATGGCTACACCTTC
few,TRBJ2-3,TRBD2,TRBV7-2,CASSESSGRLPDTQYF,TGTGCCAGCAGCGAGAGTAGCGGGAGGCTCCCAGATACGCAGTATTTT
.,TRBJ2-5,.,TRBV20-1,CSARGLDEAETQYF,TGCAGTGCTAGGGGACTTGACGAGGCGGAGACCCAGTACTTC
.,TRBJ2-5,TRBD2,TRBV20-1,CSAPKGRAGSNEQYF,TGCAGTGCTCCGAAGGGGCGAGCGGGGTCCAATGAGCAGTACTTC
few,TRBJ2-3,.,TRBV9,CASSFGRVGGADTQYF,TGTGCCAGCAGCTTCGGGCGCGTGGGGGGCGCAGATACGCAGTATTTT
few,TRBJ2-1,TRBD1,TRBV29-1,CSVEGSTGRGFF,TGCAGCGTTGAAGGTTCGACAGGGAGAGGGTTCTTC
.,TRBJ2-7,.,TRBV6-6,CASSHTTRFYEQYF,TGTGCCAGCAGTCACACTACTAGGTTCTACGAGCAGTACTTC
few,TRBJ2-7,.,TRBV20-1,CSASNPGRPSYEQYF,TGCAGTGCTAGCAACCCGGGACGCCCGTCCTACGAGCAGTACTTC
few,TRBJ2-3,.,TRBV5-1,CASSLVDRSTDTQYF,TGCGCCAGCAGCTTGGTAGATAGGAGCACAGATACGCAGTATTTT
.,TRBJ1-6,.,TRBV4-3,CASSQEAGREDSPLHF,TGCGCCAGCAGCCAAGAGGCTGGCAGGGAGGATTCACCCCTCCACTTT
.,TRBJ2-7,.,TRBV3-1,CASSQSVQSYEQYF,TGTGCCAGCAGCCAGTCAGTTCAATCCTACGAGCAGTACTTC
.,TRBJ1-2,.,TRBV27,CASSLWGAYGYTF,TGTGCCAGCAGTTTGTGGGGCGCCTATGGCTACACCTTC
.,TRBJ2-4,.,TRBV7-2,CASSSTVQLAKNIQYF,TGTGCCAGCAGCTCGACAGTACAGTTGGCCAAAAACATTCAGTACTTC
many,TRBJ2-7,.,TRBV29-1,CSVEGSGDEQYF,TGCAGCGTTGAGGGGTCAGGTGACGAGCAGTACTTC
.,TRBJ2-1,.,TRBV2,CASSDWGQLFNEQFF,TGTGCCAGCAGTGATTGGGGGCAGCTATTTAATGAGCAGTTCTTC
.,TRBJ2-5,.,TRBV29-1,CSVAPSYEQYF,TGCAGCGTTGCCCCCTCCTATGAGCAGTACTTC
few,TRBJ2-7,.,TRBV6-5,CASSYTPRVGFEQYF,TGTGCCAGCAGTTACACGCCACGGGTGGGATTCGAGCAGTACTTC
.,TRBJ1-4,.,TRBV4-1,CASSQVIYEKLFF,TGCGCCAGCAGCCAAGTAATCTATGAAAAACTGTTTTTT
.,TRBJ2-7,.,TRBV3-1,CASSQDHGPLAEQYF,TGTGCCAGCAGCCAAGATCACGGACCCCTCGCCGAGCAGTACTTC
many,TRBJ2-7,TRBD1,TRBV7-9,CASSRRGSVYEQYF,TGTGCCAGCAGCCGCAGGGGGAGTGTGTACGAGCAGTACTTC
.,TRBJ2-7,.,TRBV3-1,CASSQATFFYNEQYF,TGTGCCAGCAGCCAAGCCACCTTTTTCTACAATGAGCAGTACTTC
.,TRBJ1-6,.,TRBV9,CASGTEGSGSPLHF,TGTGCCAGCGGGACCGAGGGGTCGGGTTCACCCCTCCACTTT
few,TRBJ2-1,.,TRBV7-2,CASSNTASSYNEQFF,TGTGCCAGCAGCAATACTGCGAGCTCCTACAATGAGCAGTTCTTC
.,TRBJ1-2,TRBD1,TRBV7-2,CASSLVPRQGADGYTF,TGTGCCAGCAGTTTGGTCCCCAGACAGGGGGCTGATGGCTACACCTTC
.,TRBJ1-2,.,TRBV20-1,CSARRGPYGYTF,TGCAGTGCTAGGCGTGGACCCTATGGCTACACCTTC
.,TRBJ2-7,.,TRBV6-2/TRBV6-3,CASWERNTYEQYF,TGTGCCAGCTGGGAGCGAAACACCTACGAGCAGTACTTC
.,TRBJ2-5,.,TRBV5-1,CASSLNGYEVYF,TGCGCCAGCAGCTTGAACGGATACGAAGTGTACTTC
few,TRBJ2-1,.,TRBV20-1,CSASPLDEQFF,TGCAGTGCTAGTCCCCTAGATGAGCAGTTCTTC
.,TRBJ1-1,.,TRBV27,CASSLRPRNTEAFF,TGTGCCAGCAGTCTCAGACCGAGGAACACTGAAGCTTTCTTT
.,TRBJ2-1,TRBD1,TRBV3-1,CASSLSGQGAAEQFF,TGTGCCAGCAGTCTGTCGGGACAGGGGGCGGCTGAGCAGTTCTTC
.,TRBJ2-1,TRBD1,TRBV5-1,CASSSGDRGMTDEQFF,TGCGCCAGCAGCTCGGGGGACAGGGGTATGACGGATGAGCAGTTCTTC
.,TRBJ2-7,TRBD2,TRBV5-1,CASSLAGLAGVNEQYF,TGCGCCAGCAGCTTGGCCGGACTAGCGGGAGTAAACGAGCAGTACTTC
.,TRBJ1-2,TRBD1,TRBV28,CASRPTTGNYGYTF,TGTGCCAGCAGGCCTACGACAGGGAACTATGGCTACACCTTC
few,TRBJ1-5,.,TRBV7-3,CASSFGADQPQHF,TGTGCCAGCAGCTTCGGAGCTGATCAGCCCCAGCATTTT
.,TRBJ1-5,.,TRBV5-1,CASSLEFGLNQPQHF,TGCGCCAGCAGCTTGGAGTTTGGGCTCAATCAGCCCCAGCATTTT
.,TRBJ1-2,.,TRBV24-1,CATSDLTDYGYTF,TGTGCCACCAGTGATTTGACAGACTATGGCTACACCTTC
.,TRBJ1-5,TRBD1,TRBV7-2,CASSSGTGGRQPQHF,TGTGCCAGCAGCTCAGGGACAGGGGGCCGTCAGCCCCAGCATTTT
.,TRBJ1-6,.,TRBV6-2/TRBV6-3,CASSDFVPRESPPHF,TGTGCCAGCAGTGACTTTGTACCGCGGGAGTCACCCCCCCACTTT
.,TRBJ2-1,TRBD2,TRBV9,CASSADSGTIRMNEQFF,TGTGCCAGCAGCGCGGATAGCGGGACAATACGAATGAATGAGCAGTTCTTC
few,TRBJ1-4,.,TRBV4-3,CASSRGATNEKLFF,TGCGCCAGCAGCCGTGGAGCAACTAATGAAAAACTGTTTTTT
once,TRBJ1-6,TRBD1,TRBV30,CAWSGQGGSPLHF,TGTGCCTGGAGTGGACAGGGAGGTTCACCCCTCCACTTT
.,TRBJ2-4,.,TRBV5-1,CASSSSQGAKNIQYF,TGCGCCAGCAGCTCCAGTCAGGGAGCCAAAAACATTCAGTACTTC
many,TRBJ2-1,.,TRBV6-6,CASSSHNSYNYNEQFF,TGTGCCAGCAGTTCGCATAACTCCTACAATTACAATGAGCAGTTCTTC
.,TRBJ2-5,.,TRBV5-1,CASSQRFQETQYF,TGCGCCAGCAGCCAGAGATTCCAAGAGACCCAGTACTTC
.,TRBJ2-3,.,TRBV4-1,CASSRGQGDMQYF,TGCGCCAGCAGCCGAGGTCAGGGAGATATGCAGTATTTT